A selection of T cell receptor beta chains follows, all from one sample in a study of blood T cell repertoires in COVID-19. The repertoire was sequenced with immunoSEQ multiplex PCR; TCRdb's copy has only in-frame clones and lacks some. The sample shows 200,000 to 300,000 clones, roughly 90% of them seen only once. Sequencing was performed on PBMCs or T cells enriched from blood (not recorded which). The receptors originated from a woman in her thirties who had recovered from COVID-19. CDR3s include the opening cysteine and the closing phenylalanine or tryptophan. A D gene is named only where the DNA matches it firmly. Some rows have no size entry. The others give once, few or many, or a class for an expanded clone.

CDR3 protein,CDR3 DNA,V gene,D gene,J gene,clone size,CDR3 length
CASSRRLDGAYEQYF,TGCGCCAGCAGCCGAAGACTAGACGGAGCCTACGAGCAGTACTTC,TRBV4-3,.,TRBJ2-7,.,15
CASSLSSGREQYF,TGTGCCAGCAGTCTCAGTTCTGGGAGGGAGCAGTACTTC,TRBV28,.,TRBJ2-7,.,13
CASSPPSLSNQPQHF,TGTGCCAGCTCTCCCCCGAGCCTTAGCAATCAGCCCCAGCATTTT,TRBV18,.,TRBJ1-5,once,15
CASSSGQGGLLNEKLFF,TGTGCCAGCAGCTCGGGACAGGGCGGGCTACTTAATGAAAAACTGTTTTTT,TRBV5-4,TRBD1,TRBJ1-4,.,17
CATSSSPASGYTF,TGTGCCACCAGCTCTAGCCCGGCGTCTGGCTACACCTTC,TRBV15,.,TRBJ1-2,.,13
CASSPLLAGGQNEQFF,TGTGCCAGCTCACCACTGCTAGCGGGAGGGCAAAATGAGCAGTTCTTC,TRBV18,TRBD2,TRBJ2-1,.,16
CASSRVGLAGQETQYF,TGTGCCAGCAGCCGAGTTGGACTAGCAGGACAAGAGACCCAGTACTTC,TRBV4-2,TRBD2,TRBJ2-5,.,16
CASSKKRTSGRKQYF,TGTGCCAGCAGCAAAAAAAGGACTAGCGGGAGAAAGCAGTACTTC,TRBV21-1,.,TRBJ2-7,once,15
CASSISTGTGELFF,TGTGCCAGTAGTATCTCGACGGGCACCGGGGAGCTGTTTTTT,TRBV19,.,TRBJ2-2,.,14
CASSSGTLTYEQYF,TGTGCCAGTAGTAGTGGGACTCTGACCTACGAGCAGTACTTC,TRBV19,.,TRBJ2-7,.,14
CASSPGTSGSSYEQYF,TGTGCCAGCTCACCCGGGACTAGCGGTAGCTCCTACGAGCAGTACTTC,TRBV18,TRBD2,TRBJ2-7,.,16
CASKAGQAPYEQYF,TGTGCCAGTAAGGCTGGACAGGCCCCATACGAGCAGTACTTC,TRBV19,TRBD1,TRBJ2-7,.,14
CASSLQNPYEQYF,TGTGCCAGCAGCTTGCAGAATCCCTACGAGCAGTACTTC,TRBV5-5,.,TRBJ2-7,.,13
CASRSGQVNQPQHF,TGTGCCAGCAGATCTGGACAGGTTAATCAGCCCCAGCATTTT,TRBV7-8,TRBD1,TRBJ1-5,.,14
CASVVGVYSNQPQHF,TGTGCCAGCGTGGTAGGAGTTTATAGCAATCAGCCCCAGCATTTT,TRBV28,.,TRBJ1-5,.,15
CASSLRLTGRSTDTQYF,TGTGCCAGCAGCTTACGACTGACAGGGAGATCCACAGATACGCAGTATTTT,TRBV9,TRBD1,TRBJ2-3,few,17
CATSGFRANEQFF,TGTGCCACCAGTGGCTTCAGGGCGAATGAGCAGTTCTTC,TRBV24-1,.,TRBJ2-1,.,13
CASSLLRNTEAFF,TGTGCCAGCAGCTTACTGAGGAACACTGAAGCTTTCTTT,TRBV11-1,.,TRBJ1-1,.,13
CASSLRGIPSGANVLTF,TGTGCCAGCAGCTTAAGGGGCATACCTTCTGGGGCCAACGTCCTGACTTTC,TRBV7-3,.,TRBJ2-6,.,17
CASSRPAGQDTQYF,TGTGCCAGCAGCCGCCCAGCGGGACAAGATACGCAGTATTTT,TRBV5-5,.,TRBJ2-3,.,14
CASSLGSLEQFF,TGTGCCAGCAGCTTAGGGTCCCTAGAGCAGTTCTTC,TRBV7-9,.,TRBJ2-1,.,12
CASSPNLGNTIYF,TGTGCCAGCAGTCCAAATTTGGGAAACACCATATATTTT,TRBV28,.,TRBJ1-3,.,13
CASSMIGQGSYNEQFF,TGTGCCAGTAGTATGATAGGACAGGGGTCATACAATGAGCAGTTCTTC,TRBV19,TRBD1,TRBJ2-1,.,16
CASGRDYTDTQYF,TGTGCCAGCGGGAGGGACTACACAGATACGCAGTATTTT,TRBV25-1,TRBD2,TRBJ2-3,.,13
CASSVDAYMNTEAFF,TGTGCCAGCAGCGTAGATGCATACATGAACACTGAAGCTTTCTTT,TRBV9,.,TRBJ1-1,.,15
CASSLGGPISNEQFF,TGTGCCAGCAGCTTAGGGGGCCCGATTAGCAATGAGCAGTTCTTC,TRBV7-8,.,TRBJ2-1,once,15
CASSEYGGPYNEQFF,TGTGCCAGCAGTGAATACGGGGGGCCCTACAATGAGCAGTTCTTC,TRBV25-1,.,TRBJ2-1,.,15
CASKVVVGASGRNTIYF,TGTGCCAGTAAAGTCGTCGTAGGCGCCTCGGGTAGAAACACCATATATTTT,TRBV19,.,TRBJ1-3,.,17
CASSLEETQYF,TGCGCCAGCAGCTTAGAGGAGACCCAGTACTTC,TRBV5-1,.,TRBJ2-5,.,11
CASSFGTGATGELFF,TGTGCCAGCAGCTTTGGGACAGGGGCCACCGGGGAGCTGTTTTTT,TRBV7-8,TRBD1,TRBJ2-2,.,15
CASGPGQTYEQYF,TGTGCCAGCGGGCCGGGACAGACTTACGAGCAGTACTTC,TRBV27,TRBD1,TRBJ2-7,once,13
CASSFRSGGADTQYF,TGTGCCAGCAGCTTCCGGTCCGGTGGGGCGGATACGCAGTATTTT,TRBV7-9,.,TRBJ2-3,.,15
CASRFQGSSYNSPLHF,TGTGCCAGCAGGTTCCAGGGAAGCTCCTATAATTCACCCCTCCACTTT,TRBV28,.,TRBJ1-6,.,16
CASSERGDRNTIYF,TGTGCCAGCAGTGAACGAGGGGACAGAAACACCATATATTTT,TRBV6-1,.,TRBJ1-3,.,14
CASSQDGLAGVRETQYF,TGCGCCAGCAGCCAAGACGGGTTAGCGGGAGTACGGGAGACCCAGTACTTC,TRBV4-1,TRBD2,TRBJ2-5,.,17
CASSSTGGIGYTF,TGTGCCAGCAGCTCCACAGGGGGTATTGGCTACACCTTC,TRBV11-2,TRBD1,TRBJ1-2,.,13
CASSPRDSDTYNEQFF,TGTGCCAGCAGCCCCCGAGATAGCGATACCTACAATGAGCAGTTCTTC,TRBV9,.,TRBJ2-1,.,16
CASSSRVSYNEQFF,TGTGCCAGCAGCTCGCGGGTCTCCTACAATGAGCAGTTCTTC,TRBV7-9,.,TRBJ2-1,.,14
CASSPPEVNTEAFF,TGTGCCAGCAGCCCCCCCGAGGTGAACACTGAAGCTTTCTTT,TRBV4-2,.,TRBJ1-1,.,14
CASSREIGELFF,TGTGCCAGCAGCCGGGAGATCGGGGAGCTGTTTTTT,TRBV7-8,.,TRBJ2-2,.,12
CASSLDRPNTEAFF,TGCGCCAGCAGCTTGGACAGGCCGAACACTGAAGCTTTCTTT,TRBV5-1,.,TRBJ1-1,.,14
CASSSWGRTGDTQYF,TGCGCCAGCAGCTCCTGGGGGCGCACAGGGGATACGCAGTATTTT,TRBV5-1,.,TRBJ2-3,few,15
CASISRQGSNQPQHF,TGTGCCAGTATCTCTCGACAGGGGAGCAATCAGCCCCAGCATTTT,TRBV19,TRBD1,TRBJ1-5,.,15
CASSSGVSYNEQFF,TGTGCCAGCAGCAGCGGGGTCTCCTACAATGAGCAGTTCTTC,TRBV11-1,TRBD2,TRBJ2-1,.,14
CASSLAGGGTEKLFF,TGCGCCAGCAGCTTGGCCGGCGGAGGGACCGAAAAACTGTTTTTT,TRBV5-1,.,TRBJ1-4,.,15
CARSSPPPQDTYEQYF,TGTGCCAGAAGCTCACCGCCGCCTCAGGATACCTACGAGCAGTACTTC,TRBV7-5,.,TRBJ2-7,.,16
CASSLEAGGPYEQYF,TGCGCCAGCAGCTTGGAAGCGGGAGGCCCCTACGAGCAGTACTTC,TRBV5-1,TRBD2,TRBJ2-7,.,15
CASSPDTGIGGNTIYF,TGCGCCAGCAGCCCGGATACAGGGATTGGCGGAAACACCATATATTTT,TRBV5-1,.,TRBJ1-3,.,16
CATTPEGGPYTEAFF,TGTGCCACCACCCCCGAGGGGGGGCCGTACACTGAAGCTTTCTTT,TRBV15,.,TRBJ1-1,.,15
CASIQRANYGYTF,TGTGCCAGCATCCAGCGAGCTAACTATGGCTACACCTTC,TRBV5-6,.,TRBJ1-2,.,13
CASNPGTDNYGYTF,TGTGCCAGTAACCCCGGGACAGATAACTATGGCTACACCTTC,TRBV19,TRBD1,TRBJ1-2,.,14
CASVTAPGTEAFF,TGTGCCAGTGTGACAGCCCCGGGCACTGAAGCTTTCTTT,TRBV19,.,TRBJ1-1,.,13
CASGTGTYEQYF,TGTGCTAGTGGAACAGGGACATACGAGCAGTACTTC,TRBV12-5,.,TRBJ2-7,.,12